Below are 16 T cell receptor beta chains sequenced from a single sample in a study of T-cell reconstitution after alpha-beta-depleted transplantation in children (dated by TCRdb to 2016 to 2017). Library method: PCR. The instrument was an Illumina HiSeq 2500. TCR libraries were prepared with molecular barcoding, using unique molecular identifiers to normalize TCRbeta repertoire quantification. The public reads were run again by TCRdb, first through fastp at Q25 and then through MiXCR, and only productive beta chains were kept. When rows share a CDR3 protein, they turn into one entry using the most common DNA and genes. The sample table contains a few hundred thousand distinct CDR3 sequences; only one count was recorded for about a tenth of them. Of the sample, less than 2.5% falls within the top ten clones. The specimen was PBMCs from the stem cell graft donor, collected from the stem cell graft. The receptors originated from a human donor who donated a stem cell graft to a child with acute lymphoblastic leukemia.

The CDR3 DNA is TGTGCCAGCAGCTTATTAACCCGGGATGAGCAGTTCTTC. Its translation: CASSLLTRDEQFF. The chain carries TRBV11-1 and TRBJ2-1, with D unclear. Trimming took 2 bases from V and 8 from J, leaving 10 bases between them. The CDR3 contains 13 residues. The germline V gene encodes CDR1 SGHAT and CDR2 FQDESV (reference sequence).

The table lists this clonotype with many counts. The J gene is TRBJ2-2, the V gene TRBV27; D is undetermined. The CDR3 has 15 residues. Trimming took off 3 bases at V and 1 base at J, with 9 bases between the two ends. Germline V lookup: CDR1 MNHEY, CDR2 SMNVEV (reference sequence). CDR3 bases: TGTGCCAGCAGTTTCGCCAGGATGAACACCGGGGAGCTGTTTTTT. Protein sequence: CASSFARMNTGELFF.

This clonotype was detected a few times. The rearrangement links TRBV6-1 to TRBJ2-1; TRBD2 agrees at 13 bases. Germline assignment: CDR1 MNHNS and CDR2 SASEGT. This CDR3 contains 13 residues. After removal of 9 bases from V and 7 bases from J, the junction contained 3 bases not matched to a gene. The DNA for the CDR3 is TGTGCCAGTAAGACTAGCGGGAGGAATGAGCAGTTCTTC. This sequence encodes CASKTSGRNEQFF.

The sample holds a few counts of this clonotype. The chain uses TRBV5-1 and TRBJ1-6; TRBD1 matches at 7 bases. The CDR3 spans 17 residues. Germline CDR1 is SGHRS and CDR2 is YFSETQ. V lost 2 bases and J lost 0; bases outside the gene matches: 5. CDR3 coding DNA: TGCGCCAGCAGCTTAATGGACAGGAGCTCCTATAATTCACCCCTCCACTTT. This sequence encodes CASSLMDRSSYNSPLHF.

This clonotype was counted only a few times. The chain couples TRBV29-1 to TRBJ1-2; TRBD1 might be the D (5 bases). CDR1 is SQVTM, CDR2 ANQGSEA, per germline. This CDR3 has 13 residues. The CDR3 is CGSPSRESYGYTF. The DNA of the CDR3 is TGCGGCAGCCCCTCCAGGGAGAGCTATGGCTACACCTTC.

This clonotype was seen many times. V usage is TRBV28 and J usage is TRBJ2-3; D is perhaps TRBD2 (6 bases). Germline CDR1 is MDHEN and CDR2 is SYDVKM. The V end was cut by 1 base, the J end by 0 bases, with 11 bases between. The CDR3 has 16 amino acids. CDR3: CASSLFGGISTDTQYF. CDR3 DNA: TGTGCCAGCAGTTTATTTGGCGGGATAAGCACAGATACGCAGTATTTT.

This clonotype was observed many times. The chain couples TRBV2 to TRBJ2-7; D gene ambiguous. Deletions cut 4 bases from V and 1 base from J, with 11 bases between. Germline V gene sequence: CDR1 SNHLY, CDR2 FYNNEI. The CDR3 contains 14 residues. The DNA for the CDR3 is TGTGCCAGCAGTGCGTGGGATGAGTCCTACGAGCAGTACTTC. Translated: CASSAWDESYEQYF.

This clonotype was recorded a few times. The J gene is TRBJ2-2, the V gene TRBV12-3 or TRBV12-4, with 15 bases that match TRBD2. The CDR3 runs 16 residues. J was trimmed by 5 bases and V by 6 bases; bases with no gene match: 4. DNA of the CDR3: TGTGCCAGCAGACCCGGGACTAGCGGGAGGACCGGGGAGCTGTTTTTT. Encoded protein: CASRPGTSGRTGELFF.

Written as DNA, the CDR3 is TGCGCCAGCCCGGGACCTCATGGAAACACCATATATTTT. Translation gives CASPGPHGNTIYF. The chain carries TRBV5-1 and TRBJ1-3; the D gene is possibly TRBD1 (5 bases). Trimming removed 7 bases at V and 3 bases at J, with 11 bases between. CDR1 is SGHRS, CDR2 YFSETQ, per germline. The CDR3 consists of 13 residues. Based on the CDR3 plus reference TRBV5-1 and TRBJ1-3, the full variable domain is KAGVTQTPRYLIKTRGQQVTLSCSPISGHRSVSWYQQTPGQGLQFLFEYFSETQRNKGNFPGRFSGRQFSNSRSEMNVSTLELGDSALYLCASPGPHGNTIYFGEGSWLTVV.

This clonotype was detected only a few times. V usage is TRBV27 and J usage is TRBJ2-7; 10 nucleotides line up with TRBD2. The germline V gene encodes CDR1 MNHEY and CDR2 SMNVEV (reference sequence). The CDR3 loop spans 19 amino acids. Unmatched junction bases numbered 20, after V lost 3 bases and J lost 6 bases. CDR3 nucleotide sequence: TGTGCCAGCAGTTTGAAGGCCAGCGGGAGGGCTAATGGATGTGGCGAGCAGTACTTC. It is translated as CASSLKASGRANGCGEQYF.

A few counts support this clonotype. The chain employs TRBV7-6 and TRBJ1-2, with TRBD1 matching over 8 bases. Germline lookup yields CDR1 SGHVS and CDR2 FNYEAQ. The CDR3 runs 13 residues. V lost 5 bases to trimming and J lost 7 bases; unmatched junction nucleotides: 6. CDR3 in amino acids: CASSLTGASGYTF. CDR3 in DNA: TGTGCCAGCAGCCTGACAGGGGCCAGTGGCTACACCTTC.

This clonotype has only a few counts. The rearrangement joins TRBV9 to TRBJ1-6; 7 positions match TRBD1. The V gene's germline CDR1 is SGDLS and CDR2 YYNGEE. V gave up 1 base and J gave up 3 bases; unmatched junction bases: 7. The CDR3 runs to 17 residues. The CDR3 nucleotides read TGTGCCAGCAGCGTAAACGCCCAGGGGGGCTATAATTCACCCCTCCACTTT. It specifies CASSVNAQGGYNSPLHF. The variable domain in full, completed from reference TRBV9 and TRBJ1-6, reads DSGVTQTPKHLITATGQRVTLRCSPRSGDLSVYWYQQSLDQGLQFLIQYYNGEERAKGNILERFSAQQFPDLHSELNLSSLELGDSALYFCASSVNAQGGYNSPLHFGNGTRLTVT.

The chain has TRBV6-1 and TRBJ2-1; no reliable D call. V shed 6 bases and J shed 5 bases, with 17 bases lying between them. The germline V gene encodes CDR1 MNHNS and CDR2 SASEGT. CDR3 length equals 15 residues. The CDR3 spells CASSPVDQTDNEQFF. CDR3 in DNA: TGTGCCAGCAGCCCGGTGGACCAAACCGACAATGAGCAGTTCTTC.

The chain combines TRBV14 with TRBJ2-1; a weak D match, TRBD2 (5 bases). The CDR3 is 16 amino acids. Between the trimmed V and J ends, which lost 5 bases and 7 bases, there was a span of 21 bases. Germline assignment: CDR1 SGHDN and CDR2 FVKESK. The CDR3 nucleotides read TGTGCCAGCAGCTCCTTTTCGGCGGGCCAAAATAATGAGCAGTTCTTC. This translates into CASSSFSAGQNNEQFF.

The chain couples TRBV7-2 to TRBJ2-4, with 14 bases matching TRBD2. Germline V gene data show CDR1 as SGHTA and CDR2 as FQGNSA. V gave up 5 bases and J gave up 9 bases; unmatched junction bases: 6. This CDR3 has 15 residues. As DNA, the CDR3 is TGTGCCAGCAGCAAACCGGGACTAGCGGGAGCCATTCAGTACTTC. Its translation is CASSKPGLAGAIQYF.

This clonotype was seen only a few times. V is TRBV14 and J is TRBJ2-2, with D perhaps TRBD1 (6 bases). Germline CDR1 reads SGHDN; CDR2 reads FVKESK. The ends were cut back, 4 bases at V and 7 bases at J, with 19 bases in the middle. This CDR3 comprises 16 residues. CDR3 in amino acids: CASSPTGNKAIGELFF. CDR3 DNA: TGTGCCAGCAGCCCCACAGGGAATAAGGCAATCGGGGAGCTGTTTTTT.